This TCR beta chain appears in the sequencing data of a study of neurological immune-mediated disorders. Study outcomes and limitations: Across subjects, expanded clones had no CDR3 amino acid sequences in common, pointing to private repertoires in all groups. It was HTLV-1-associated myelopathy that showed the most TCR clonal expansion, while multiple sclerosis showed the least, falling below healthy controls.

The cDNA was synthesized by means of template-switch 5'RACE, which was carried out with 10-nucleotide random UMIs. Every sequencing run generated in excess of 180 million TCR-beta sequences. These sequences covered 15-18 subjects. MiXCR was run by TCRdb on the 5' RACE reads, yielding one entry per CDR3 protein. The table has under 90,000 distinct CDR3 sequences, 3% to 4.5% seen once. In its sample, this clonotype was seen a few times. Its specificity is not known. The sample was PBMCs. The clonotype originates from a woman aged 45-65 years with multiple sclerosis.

CDR3 sequence: CASSYSLQWETQYF. CDR3 nucleotide sequence: TGTGCCAGCAGTTACTCCCTCCAGTGGGAGACCCAGTACTTC. The chain recombines TRBV6-5 with TRBJ2-5; D not resolved. V was trimmed by 0 bases and J by 5 bases, leaving 10 bases between them. Germline V gene sequence: CDR1 MNHEY, CDR2 SVGAGI. The CDR3 totals 14 residues.